The clone carrying this TCR beta chain was seen at least ten times. Its specificity is not known. Being off target in a library aimed at alpha chains, this beta chain has a size of little meaning. This entry comes from a study of spatial heterogeneity in lung cancer. For the study at large: Strong correlation was found between tumor-region TCR transcript counts and a T cell module score from matched bulk RNA-seq. Study observations and caveats: Ubiquitous expanded TCR counts tracked ubiquitous nonsynonymous mutations; regional expanded TCR counts tracked regional nonsynonymous mutations. Higher tumor mutation counts went along with higher counts of expanded intratumoral alpha and beta TCRs.

TCRdb independently ran MiXCR on the 5' RACE reads; one entry per CDR3 protein. The data show under 15,000 distinct CDR3 sequences, approximately 4.5% seen once. Per germline, CDR1 SGDLS and CDR2 YYNGEE. The V gene lost 1 base and the J gene lost 0 bases, with 11 bases spanning the gap. The CDR3 length is 17 residues. Time point in this sample: sample taken at primary tumor resection. A total of approximately 75 untreated early-stage non-small cell lung cancer patients served as donors. Unsorted whole RNA from tumor, nontumor lung or frozen PBMC underwent sequencing. This material consisted of lung tumor tissue, taken at surgery. The chain links TRBV9 to TRBJ2-6, with D hard to call. The receptor's source is a female donor with early-stage non-small cell lung cancer. The chain's CDR3 is CASSVTGEVSGANVLTF. The CDR3 bases are TGTGCCAGCAGCGTAACGGGTGAAGTCTCTGGGGCCAACGTCCTGACTTTC.